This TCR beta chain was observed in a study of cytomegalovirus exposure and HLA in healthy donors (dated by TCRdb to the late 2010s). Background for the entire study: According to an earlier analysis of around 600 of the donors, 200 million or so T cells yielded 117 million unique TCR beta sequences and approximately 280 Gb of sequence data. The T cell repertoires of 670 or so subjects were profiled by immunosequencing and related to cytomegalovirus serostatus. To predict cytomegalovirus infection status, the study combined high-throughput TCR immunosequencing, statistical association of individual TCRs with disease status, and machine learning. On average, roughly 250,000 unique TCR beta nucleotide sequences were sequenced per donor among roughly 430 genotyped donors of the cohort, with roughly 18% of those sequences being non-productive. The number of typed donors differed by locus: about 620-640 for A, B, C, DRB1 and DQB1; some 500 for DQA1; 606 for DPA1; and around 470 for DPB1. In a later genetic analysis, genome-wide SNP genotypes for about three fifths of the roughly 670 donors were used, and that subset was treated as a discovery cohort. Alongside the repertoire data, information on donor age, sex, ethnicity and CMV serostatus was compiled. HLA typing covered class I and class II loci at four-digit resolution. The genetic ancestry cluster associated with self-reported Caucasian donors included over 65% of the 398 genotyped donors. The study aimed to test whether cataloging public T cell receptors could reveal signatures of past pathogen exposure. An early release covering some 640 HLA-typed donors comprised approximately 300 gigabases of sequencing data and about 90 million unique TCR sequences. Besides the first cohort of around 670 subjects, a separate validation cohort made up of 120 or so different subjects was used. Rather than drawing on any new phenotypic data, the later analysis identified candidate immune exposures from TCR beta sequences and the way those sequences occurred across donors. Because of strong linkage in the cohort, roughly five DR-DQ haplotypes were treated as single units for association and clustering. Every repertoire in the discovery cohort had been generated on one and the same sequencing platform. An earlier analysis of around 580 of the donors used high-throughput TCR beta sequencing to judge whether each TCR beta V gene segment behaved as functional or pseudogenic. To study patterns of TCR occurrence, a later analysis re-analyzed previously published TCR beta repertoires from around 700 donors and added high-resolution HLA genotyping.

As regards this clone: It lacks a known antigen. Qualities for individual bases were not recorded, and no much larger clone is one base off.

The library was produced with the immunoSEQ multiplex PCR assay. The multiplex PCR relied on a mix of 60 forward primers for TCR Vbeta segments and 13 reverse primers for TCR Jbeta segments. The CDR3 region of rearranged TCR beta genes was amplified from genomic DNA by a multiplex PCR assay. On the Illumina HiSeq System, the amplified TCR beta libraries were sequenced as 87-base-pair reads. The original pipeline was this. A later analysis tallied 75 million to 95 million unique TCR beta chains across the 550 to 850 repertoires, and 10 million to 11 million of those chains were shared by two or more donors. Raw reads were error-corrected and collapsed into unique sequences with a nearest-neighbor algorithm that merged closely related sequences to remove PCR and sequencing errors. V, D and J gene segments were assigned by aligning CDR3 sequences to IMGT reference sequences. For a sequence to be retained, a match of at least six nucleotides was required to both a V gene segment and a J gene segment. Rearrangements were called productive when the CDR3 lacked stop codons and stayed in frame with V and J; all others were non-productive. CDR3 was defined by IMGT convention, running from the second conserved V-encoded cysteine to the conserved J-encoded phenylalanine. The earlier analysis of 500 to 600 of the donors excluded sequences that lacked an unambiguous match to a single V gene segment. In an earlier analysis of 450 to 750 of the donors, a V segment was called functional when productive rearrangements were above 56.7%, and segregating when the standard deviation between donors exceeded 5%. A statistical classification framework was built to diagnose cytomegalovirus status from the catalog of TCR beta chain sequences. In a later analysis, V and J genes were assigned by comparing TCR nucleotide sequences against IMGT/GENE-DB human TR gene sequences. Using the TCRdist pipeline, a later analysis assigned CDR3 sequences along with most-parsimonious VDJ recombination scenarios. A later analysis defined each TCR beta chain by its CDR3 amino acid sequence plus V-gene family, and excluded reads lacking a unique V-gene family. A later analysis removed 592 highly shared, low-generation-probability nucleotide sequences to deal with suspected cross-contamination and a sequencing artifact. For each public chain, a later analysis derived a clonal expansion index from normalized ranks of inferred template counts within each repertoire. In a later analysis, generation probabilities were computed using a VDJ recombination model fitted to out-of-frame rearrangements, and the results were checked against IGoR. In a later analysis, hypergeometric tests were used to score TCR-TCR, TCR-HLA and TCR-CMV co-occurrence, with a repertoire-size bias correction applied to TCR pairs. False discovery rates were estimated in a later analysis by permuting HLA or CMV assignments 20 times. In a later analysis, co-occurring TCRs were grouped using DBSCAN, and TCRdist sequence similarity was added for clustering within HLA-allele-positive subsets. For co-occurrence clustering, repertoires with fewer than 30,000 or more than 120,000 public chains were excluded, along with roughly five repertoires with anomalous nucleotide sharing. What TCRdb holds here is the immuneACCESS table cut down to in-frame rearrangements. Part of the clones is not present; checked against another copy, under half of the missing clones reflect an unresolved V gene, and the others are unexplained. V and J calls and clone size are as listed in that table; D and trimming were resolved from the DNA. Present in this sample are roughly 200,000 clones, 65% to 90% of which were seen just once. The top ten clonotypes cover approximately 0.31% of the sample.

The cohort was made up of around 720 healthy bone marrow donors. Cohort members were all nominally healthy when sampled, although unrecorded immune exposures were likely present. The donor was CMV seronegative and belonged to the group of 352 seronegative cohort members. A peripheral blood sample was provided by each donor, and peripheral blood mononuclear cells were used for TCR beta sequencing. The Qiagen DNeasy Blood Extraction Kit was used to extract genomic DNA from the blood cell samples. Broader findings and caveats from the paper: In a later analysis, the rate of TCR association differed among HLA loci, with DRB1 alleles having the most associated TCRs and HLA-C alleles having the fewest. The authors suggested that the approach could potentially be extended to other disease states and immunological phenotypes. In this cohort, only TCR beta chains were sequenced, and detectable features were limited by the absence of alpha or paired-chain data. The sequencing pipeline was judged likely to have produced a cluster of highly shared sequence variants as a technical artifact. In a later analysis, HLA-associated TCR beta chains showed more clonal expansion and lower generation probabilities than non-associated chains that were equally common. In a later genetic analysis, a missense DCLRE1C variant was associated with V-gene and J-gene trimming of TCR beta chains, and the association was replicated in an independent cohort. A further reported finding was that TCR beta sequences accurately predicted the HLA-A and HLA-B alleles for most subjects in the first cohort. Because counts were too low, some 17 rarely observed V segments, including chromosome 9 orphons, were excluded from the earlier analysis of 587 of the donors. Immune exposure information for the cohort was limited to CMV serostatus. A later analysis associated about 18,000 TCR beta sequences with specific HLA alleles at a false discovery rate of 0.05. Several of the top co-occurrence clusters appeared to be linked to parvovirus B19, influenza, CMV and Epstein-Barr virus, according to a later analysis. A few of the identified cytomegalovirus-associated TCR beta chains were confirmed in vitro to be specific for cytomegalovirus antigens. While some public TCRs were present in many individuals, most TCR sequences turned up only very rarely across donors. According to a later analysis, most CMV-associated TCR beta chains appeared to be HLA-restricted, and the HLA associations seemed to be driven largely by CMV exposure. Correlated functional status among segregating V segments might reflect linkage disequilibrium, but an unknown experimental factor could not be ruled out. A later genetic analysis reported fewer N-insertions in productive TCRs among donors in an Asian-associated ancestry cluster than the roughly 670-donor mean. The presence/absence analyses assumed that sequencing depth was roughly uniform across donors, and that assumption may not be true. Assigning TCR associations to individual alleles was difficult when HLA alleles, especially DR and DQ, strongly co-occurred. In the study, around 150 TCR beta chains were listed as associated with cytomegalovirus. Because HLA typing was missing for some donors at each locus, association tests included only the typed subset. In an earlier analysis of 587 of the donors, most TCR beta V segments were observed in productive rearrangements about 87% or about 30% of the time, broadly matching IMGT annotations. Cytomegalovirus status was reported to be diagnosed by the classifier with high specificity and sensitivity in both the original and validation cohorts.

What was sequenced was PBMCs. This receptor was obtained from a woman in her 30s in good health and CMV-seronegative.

The DNA reads as follows: TGCGCCAGCAGCTCGATGCAGACAGGGGGGCTAGAAGAGCAGTACTTC. Its amino acids are CASSSMQTGGLEEQYF. In this chain, TRBV5-1 is recombined with TRBJ2-7; TRBD1 lines up with 9 middle nucleotides. Via the germline V gene, CDR1 is SGHRS and CDR2 YFSETQ. The CDR3, cysteine through phenylalanine, is 16 amino acids long. CDR3 DNA only is kept here, 48 bases in frame from base 1. V and J are trimmed by 3 bases and 7 bases, and the gene matches miss 14 bases of the junction.